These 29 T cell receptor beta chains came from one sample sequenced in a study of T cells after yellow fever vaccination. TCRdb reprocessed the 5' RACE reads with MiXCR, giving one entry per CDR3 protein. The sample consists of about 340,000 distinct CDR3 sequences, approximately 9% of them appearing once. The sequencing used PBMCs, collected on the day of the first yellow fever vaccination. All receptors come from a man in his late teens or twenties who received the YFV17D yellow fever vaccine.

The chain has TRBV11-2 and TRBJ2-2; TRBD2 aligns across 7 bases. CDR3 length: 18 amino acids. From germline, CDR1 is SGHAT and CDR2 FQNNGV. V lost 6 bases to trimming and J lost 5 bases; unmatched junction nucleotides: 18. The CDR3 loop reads CASRRAGVSSRKTGELFF. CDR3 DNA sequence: TGTGCCAGCAGACGGGCGGGGGTGTCCTCTCGTAAGACCGGGGAGCTGTTTTTT.

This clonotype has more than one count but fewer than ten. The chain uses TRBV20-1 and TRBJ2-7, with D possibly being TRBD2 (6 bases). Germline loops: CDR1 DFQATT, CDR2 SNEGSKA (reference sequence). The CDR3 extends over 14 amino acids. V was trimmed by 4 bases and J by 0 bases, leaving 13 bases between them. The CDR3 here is CSANWRGPSYEQYF. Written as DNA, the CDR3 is TGCAGTGCTAACTGGCGGGGCCCCTCCTACGAGCAGTACTTC.

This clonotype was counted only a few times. CDR3 nucleotides: TGTGCCAGCAGAGCAGGGTTGAACACTGAAGCTTTCTTT. Translated: CASRAGLNTEAFF. The V call is TRBV7-8, the J call TRBJ1-1; D might be TRBD1 (5 bases). The CDR3 spans 13 residues. Germline CDR1 is SGHVS and CDR2 is FQNEAQ. V was clipped by 6 bases and J by 0 bases, with 8 bases between them.

CDR3 loop: CASSLRQGGLPGYTF. The CDR3 DNA is TGTGCCAGCAGCCTAAGACAGGGTGGACTACCTGGCTACACCTTC. The chain uses TRBV7-9 and TRBJ1-2, with TRBD1 matching 7 bases. Germline CDR1 and CDR2: SEHNR and FQNEAQ (reference sequence). Trimming removed 5 bases from V and 7 bases from J; junction bases left unmatched: 13. CDR3 size: 15 residues.

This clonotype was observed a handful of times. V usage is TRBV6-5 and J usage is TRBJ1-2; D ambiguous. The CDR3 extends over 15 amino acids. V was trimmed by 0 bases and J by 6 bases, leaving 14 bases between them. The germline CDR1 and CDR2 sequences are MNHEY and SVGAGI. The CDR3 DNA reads TGTGCCAGCAGTTACTCATTAGGGTCTCCGGATGGCTACACCTTC. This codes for CASSYSLGSPDGYTF.

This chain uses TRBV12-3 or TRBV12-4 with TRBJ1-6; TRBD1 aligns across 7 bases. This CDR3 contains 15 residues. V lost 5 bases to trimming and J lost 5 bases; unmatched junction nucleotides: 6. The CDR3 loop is CASSPGQPNNSPLHF. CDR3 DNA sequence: TGTGCCAGCAGTCCGGGACAGCCAAATAATTCACCCCTCCACTTT.

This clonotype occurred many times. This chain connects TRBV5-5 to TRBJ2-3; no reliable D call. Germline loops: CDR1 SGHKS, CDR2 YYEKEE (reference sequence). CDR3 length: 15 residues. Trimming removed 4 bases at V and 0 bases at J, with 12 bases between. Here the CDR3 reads CASSPPPTSTDTQYF. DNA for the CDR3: TGTGCCAGCAGCCCCCCCCCGACCAGCACAGATACGCAGTATTTT.

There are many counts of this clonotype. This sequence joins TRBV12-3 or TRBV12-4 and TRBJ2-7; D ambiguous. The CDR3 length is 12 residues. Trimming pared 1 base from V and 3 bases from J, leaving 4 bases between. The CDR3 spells CASSLELYEQYF. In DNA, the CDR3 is TGTGCCAGCAGTTTAGAACTCTACGAGCAGTACTTC.

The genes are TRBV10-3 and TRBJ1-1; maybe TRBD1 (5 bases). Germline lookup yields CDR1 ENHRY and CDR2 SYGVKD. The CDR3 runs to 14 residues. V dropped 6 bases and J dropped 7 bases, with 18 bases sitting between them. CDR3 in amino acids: CAIRGPQDRGEAFF. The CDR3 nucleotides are TGTGCCATCAGGGGGCCCCAGGATCGGGGTGAAGCTTTCTTT.

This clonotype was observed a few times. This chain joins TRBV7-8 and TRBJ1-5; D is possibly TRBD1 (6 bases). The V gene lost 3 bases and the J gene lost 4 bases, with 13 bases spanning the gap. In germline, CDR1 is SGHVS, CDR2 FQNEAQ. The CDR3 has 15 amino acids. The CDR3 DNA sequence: TGTGCCAGCAGCTTTCATGGGGGGGCAAATCAGCCCCAGCATTTT. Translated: CASSFHGGANQPQHF.

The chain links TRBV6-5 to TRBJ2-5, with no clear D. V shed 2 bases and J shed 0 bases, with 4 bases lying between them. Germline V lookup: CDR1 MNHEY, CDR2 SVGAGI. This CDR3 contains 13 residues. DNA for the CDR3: TGTGCCAGCAGTTACCAGTACCAAGAGACCCAGTACTTC. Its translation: CASSYQYQETQYF.

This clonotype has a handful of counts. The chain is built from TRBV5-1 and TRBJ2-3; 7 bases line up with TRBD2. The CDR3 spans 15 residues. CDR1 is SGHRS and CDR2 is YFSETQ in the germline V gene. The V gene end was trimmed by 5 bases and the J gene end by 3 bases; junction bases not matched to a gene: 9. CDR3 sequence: CASSLIGRVTDTQYF. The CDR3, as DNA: TGCGCCAGCAGTCTGATAGGGAGGGTGACAGATACGCAGTATTTT.

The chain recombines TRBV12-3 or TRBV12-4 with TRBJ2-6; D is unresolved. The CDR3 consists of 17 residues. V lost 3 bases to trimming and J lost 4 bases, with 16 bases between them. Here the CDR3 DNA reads TGTGCCAGCAGTTTGTTTAGTGGGTCGATAGGGGCCAACGTCCTGACTTTC. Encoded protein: CASSLFSGSIGANVLTF.

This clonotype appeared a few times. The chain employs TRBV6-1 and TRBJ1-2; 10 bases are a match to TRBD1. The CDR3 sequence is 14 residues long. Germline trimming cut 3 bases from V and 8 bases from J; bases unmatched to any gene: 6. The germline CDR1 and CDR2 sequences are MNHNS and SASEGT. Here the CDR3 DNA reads TGTGCCAGCAGTGACCCGACAGGGGGCGAAGGCTACACCTTC. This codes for CASSDPTGGEGYTF.

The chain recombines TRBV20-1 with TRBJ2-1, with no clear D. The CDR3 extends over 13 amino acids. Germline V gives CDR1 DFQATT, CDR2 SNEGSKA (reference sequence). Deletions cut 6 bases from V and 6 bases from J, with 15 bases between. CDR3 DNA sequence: TGCAGTGCCCGCTCCCTCTCAGGCAATGAGCAGTTCTTC. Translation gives CSARSLSGNEQFF.

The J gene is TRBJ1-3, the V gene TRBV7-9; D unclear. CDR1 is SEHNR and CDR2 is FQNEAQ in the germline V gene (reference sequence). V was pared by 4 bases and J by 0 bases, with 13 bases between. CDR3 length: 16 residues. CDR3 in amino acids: CASSSGVTSSGNTIYF. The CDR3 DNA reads TGTGCCAGCAGCTCAGGTGTTACCTCCTCTGGAAACACCATATATTTT.

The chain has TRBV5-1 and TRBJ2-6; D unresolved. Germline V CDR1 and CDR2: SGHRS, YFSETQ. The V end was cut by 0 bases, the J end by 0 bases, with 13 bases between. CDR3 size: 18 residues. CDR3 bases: TGCGCCAGCAGCTTGGCCTATTTTGGCAGCTCTGGGGCCAACGTCCTGACTTTC. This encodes CASSLAYFGSSGANVLTF.

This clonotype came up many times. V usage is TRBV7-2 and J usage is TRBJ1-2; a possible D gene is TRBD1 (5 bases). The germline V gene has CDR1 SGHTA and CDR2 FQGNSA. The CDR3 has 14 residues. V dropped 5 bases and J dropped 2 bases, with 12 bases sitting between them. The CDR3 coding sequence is TGTGCCAGCAGCCTTGACAGCCGCAACTATGGCTACACCTTC. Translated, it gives CASSLDSRNYGYTF.

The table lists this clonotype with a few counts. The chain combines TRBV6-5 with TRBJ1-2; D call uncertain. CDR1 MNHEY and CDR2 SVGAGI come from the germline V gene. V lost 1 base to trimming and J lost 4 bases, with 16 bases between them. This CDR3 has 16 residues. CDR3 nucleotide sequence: TGTGCCAGCAGTTACTACGTCTCCTGGGCAGGCTATGGCTACACCTTC. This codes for CASSYYVSWAGYGYTF.

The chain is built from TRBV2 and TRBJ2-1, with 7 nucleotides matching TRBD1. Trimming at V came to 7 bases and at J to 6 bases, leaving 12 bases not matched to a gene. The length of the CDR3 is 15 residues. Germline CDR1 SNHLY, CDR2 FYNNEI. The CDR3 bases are TGTGCCAGCACCTCACAGGGGACCTTTCGCAATGAGCAGTTCTTC. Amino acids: CASTSQGTFRNEQFF.

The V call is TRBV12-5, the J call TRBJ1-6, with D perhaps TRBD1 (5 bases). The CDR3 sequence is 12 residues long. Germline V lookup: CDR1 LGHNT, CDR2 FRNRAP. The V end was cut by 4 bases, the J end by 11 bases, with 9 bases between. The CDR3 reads CASGSGGTPLHF. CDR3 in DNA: TGTGCTAGTGGTTCCGGGGGAACACCCCTCCACTTT.

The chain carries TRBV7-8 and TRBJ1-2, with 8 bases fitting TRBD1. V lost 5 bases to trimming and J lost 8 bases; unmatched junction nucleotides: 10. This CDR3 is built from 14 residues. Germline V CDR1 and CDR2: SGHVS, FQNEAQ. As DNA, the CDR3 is TGTGCCAGCAGCCATCGACAGGGGAGTGCCGGCTACACCTTC. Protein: CASSHRQGSAGYTF. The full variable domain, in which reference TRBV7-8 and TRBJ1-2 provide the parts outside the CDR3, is GAGVSQSPRYKVAKRGQDVALRCDPISGHVSLFWYQQALGQGPEFLTYFQNEAQLDKSGLPSDRFFAERPEGSVSTLKIQRTQQEDSAVYLCASSHRQGSAGYTFGSGTRLTVV.

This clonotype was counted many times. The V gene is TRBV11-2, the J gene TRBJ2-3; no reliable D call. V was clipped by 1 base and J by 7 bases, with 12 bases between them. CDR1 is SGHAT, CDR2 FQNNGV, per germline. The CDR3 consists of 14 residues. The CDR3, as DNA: TGTGCCAGCAGCTTAGGATCGGCGGCTCATACGCAGTATTTT. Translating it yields CASSLGSAAHTQYF.

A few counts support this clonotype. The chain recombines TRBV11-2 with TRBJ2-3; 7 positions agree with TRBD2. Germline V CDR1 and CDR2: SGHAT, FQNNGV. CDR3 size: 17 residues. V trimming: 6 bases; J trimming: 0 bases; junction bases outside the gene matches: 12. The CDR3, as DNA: TGTGCCAGCAGGAACCCCGGGACTAAGTCTAGCACAGATACGCAGTATTTT. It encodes CASRNPGTKSSTDTQYF. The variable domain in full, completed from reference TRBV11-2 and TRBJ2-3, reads EAGVAQSPRYKIIEKRQSVAFWCNPISGHATLYWYQQILGQGPKLLIQFQNNGVVDDSQLPKDRFSAERLKGVDSTLKIQPAKLEDSAVYLCASRNPGTKSSTDTQYFGPGTRLTVL.

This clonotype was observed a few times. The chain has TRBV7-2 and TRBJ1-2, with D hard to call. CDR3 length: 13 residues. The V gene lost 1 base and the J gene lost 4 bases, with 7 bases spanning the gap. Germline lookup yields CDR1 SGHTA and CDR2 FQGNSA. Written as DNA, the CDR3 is TGTGCCAGCAGCTTAGATTACAGCTATGGCTACACCTTC. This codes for CASSLDYSYGYTF.

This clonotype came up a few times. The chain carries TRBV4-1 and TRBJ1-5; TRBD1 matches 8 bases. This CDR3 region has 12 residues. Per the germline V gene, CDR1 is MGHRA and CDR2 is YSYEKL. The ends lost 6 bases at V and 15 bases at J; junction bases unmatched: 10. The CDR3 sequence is CASRRRDRSGHF. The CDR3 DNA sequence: TGCGCCAGCAGAAGGAGGGACAGGTCGGGGCATTTT.

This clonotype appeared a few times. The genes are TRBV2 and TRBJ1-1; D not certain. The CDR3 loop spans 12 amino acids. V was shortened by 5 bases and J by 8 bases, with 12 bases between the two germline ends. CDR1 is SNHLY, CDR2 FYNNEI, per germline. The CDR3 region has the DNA TGTGCCAGCAGTTATACAGCGTCGGAAGCTTTCTTT. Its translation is CASSYTASEAFF.

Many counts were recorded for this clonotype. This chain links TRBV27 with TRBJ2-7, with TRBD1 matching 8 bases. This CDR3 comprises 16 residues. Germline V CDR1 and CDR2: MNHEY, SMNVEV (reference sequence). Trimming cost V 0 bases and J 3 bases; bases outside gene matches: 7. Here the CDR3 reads CASSLSSGGIYYEQYF. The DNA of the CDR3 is TGTGCCAGCAGTTTATCCTCAGGGGGCATTTACTACGAGCAGTACTTC.

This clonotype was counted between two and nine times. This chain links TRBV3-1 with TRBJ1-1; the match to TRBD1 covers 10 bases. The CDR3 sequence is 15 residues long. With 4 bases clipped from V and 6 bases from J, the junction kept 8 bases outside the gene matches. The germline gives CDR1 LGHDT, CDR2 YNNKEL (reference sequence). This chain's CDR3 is CASSLGTGEYAEAFF. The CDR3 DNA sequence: TGTGCCAGCAGCCTCGGGACAGGGGAGTACGCTGAAGCTTTCTTT. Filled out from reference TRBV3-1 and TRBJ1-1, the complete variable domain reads DTAVSQTPKYLVTQMGNDKSIKCEQNLGHDTMYWYKQDSKKFLKIMFSYNNKELIINETVPNRFSPKSPDKAHLNLHINSLELGDSAVYFCASSLGTGEYAEAFFGQGTRLTVV.